A selection of T cell receptor beta chains follows, all from one sample in a study of shared clonotypes between healthy human individuals. Here immunoSEQ multiplex PCR was the method, and the copy in TCRdb shows in-frame clones only, minus some. The sample consists of some 380,000 clones, 96% of them appearing once. The sequenced material came from memory CD8+ T cells sorted from blood. The origin of the receptors is a man under 40 in good health. CDR3s include the opening cysteine and the closing phenylalanine or tryptophan. D genes are given only for firm matches. Only part of the rows carry a size: once, few, many, or a class if the clone is expanded.

clone_size | j_call | d_call | v_call | cdr3_aa | cdr3_nt
- | TRBJ1-2 | TRBD1 | TRBV27 | CASSADRGYYGYTF | TGTGCCAGCAGTGCGGACAGGGGGTACTATGGCTACACCTTC
- | TRBJ1-4 | - | TRBV28 | CASSFGGAREKLFF | TGTGCCAGCAGTTTCGGGGGGGCTAGAGAAAAACTGTTTTTT
once | TRBJ2-3 | - | TRBV21-1 | CASSKRQGSTDTQYF | TGTGCCAGCAGCAAAAGACAGGGGAGCACAGATACGCAGTATTTT
- | TRBJ1-2 | - | TRBV28 | CASSLVRGSGYTF | TGTGCCAGCAGTTTAGTCCGGGGGAGTGGCTACACCTTC
- | TRBJ1-2 | - | TRBV5-8 | CASSQKAGSSGYTF | TGTGCCAGCAGCCAGAAGGCAGGGTCCAGCGGCTACACCTTC
once | TRBJ2-7 | - | TRBV28 | CASSLYWYEQYF | TGTGCCAGCAGTTTATACTGGTACGAGCAGTACTTC
- | TRBJ1-5 | - | TRBV19 | CASRASLESLQPQHF | TGTGCCAGTAGAGCCAGTCTAGAAAGTCTTCAGCCCCAGCATTTT
- | TRBJ2-1 | TRBD1 | TRBV19 | CASSMGQPYNEQFF | TGTGCCAGTAGTATGGGACAGCCTTACAATGAGCAGTTCTTC
- | TRBJ2-2 | - | TRBV5-1 | CASSLVRAGPYTGELFF | TGCGCCAGCAGCTTGGTTCGTGCGGGACCCTACACCGGGGAGCTGTTTTTT
once | TRBJ1-2 | TRBD1 | TRBV6-6 | CASSYGDRGYGYTF | TGTGCCAGCAGTTACGGCGACAGGGGGTATGGCTACACCTTC
- | TRBJ1-1 | - | TRBV19 | CASSIVGPLTPTEAFF | TGTGCCAGTAGTATAGTTGGCCCCCTGACACCAACTGAAGCTTTCTTT
- | TRBJ2-7 | - | TRBV4-2 | CASSQVQGYEQYF | TGTGCCAGCAGCCAAGTCCAGGGCTACGAGCAGTACTTC
- | TRBJ2-1 | - | TRBV6-1 | CASSERAGPYNEQFF | TGTGCCAGCAGTGAAAGGGCGGGCCCCTACAATGAGCAGTTCTTC
- | TRBJ1-2 | TRBD1 | TRBV6-6 | CASSYFGGQGNYGYTF | TGTGCCAGCAGTTACTTTGGGGGACAGGGTAACTATGGCTACACCTTC
- | TRBJ2-2 | - | TRBV25-1 | CASSEQGRWAGELFF | TGTGCCAGCAGTGAACAGGGAAGATGGGCCGGGGAGCTGTTTTTT
- | TRBJ2-3 | - | TRBV7-3 | CASSSATTDTQYF | TGTGCCAGCAGCTCCGCCACCACAGATACGCAGTATTTT
- | TRBJ2-7 | TRBD2 | TRBV6-5 | CASALAGDEQYF | TGTGCCAGCGCCCTAGCGGGAGACGAGCAGTACTTC
- | TRBJ1-1 | - | TRBV20-1 | CSASTWLAFF | TGCAGTGCTTCGACTTGGTTAGCTTTCTTT
- | TRBJ2-7 | TRBD2 | TRBV28 | CASGSSGRPYEQYF | TGTGCCAGCGGATCTAGCGGGAGACCCTACGAGCAGTACTTC
- | TRBJ1-2 | TRBD1 | TRBV29-1 | CSGKHRGGYTF | TGCAGCGGCAAGCACAGGGGCGGCTACACCTTC
- | TRBJ1-5 | - | TRBV6-5 | CASSYSIHSPQHF | TGTGCCAGCAGTTACTCGATTCATTCGCCCCAGCATTTT
- | TRBJ2-5 | TRBD2 | TRBV2 | CASSARASGPKRLEETQYF | TGTGCCAGCAGCGCACGCGCTAGCGGCCCAAAGAGGTTAGAAGAGACCCAGTACTTC
- | TRBJ1-5 | - | TRBV7-9 | CASSPTGIKPQHF | TGTGCCAGCAGCCCAACAGGGATAAAGCCCCAGCATTTT
- | TRBJ2-3 | - | TRBV6-5 | CASSYREGRGTDTQYF | TGTGCCAGCAGTTACCGAGAGGGCCGGGGCACAGATACGCAGTATTTT
- | TRBJ2-7 | - | TRBV10-1 | CASSEPRGSSYEQYF | TGCGCCAGCAGTGAACCCCGGGGTAGCTCCTACGAGCAGTACTTC
- | TRBJ2-5 | TRBD1 | TRBV9 | CASSPRDRAETQYF | TGTGCCAGCAGCCCGAGGGACAGGGCGGAGACCCAGTACTTC
- | TRBJ1-2 | TRBD1 | TRBV5-1 | CASSLLPWGQPKEPNYGYTF | TGCGCCAGCAGCTTGTTGCCCTGGGGACAGCCAAAAGAGCCTAACTATGGCTACACCTTC
- | TRBJ2-2 | TRBD2 | TRBV6-5 | CASSYASGRNTGELFF | TGTGCCAGCAGTTACGCTAGCGGGAGGAACACCGGGGAGCTGTTTTTT
- | TRBJ2-2 | - | TRBV5-1 | CASSLIVRGELFF | TGCGCCAGCAGCTTGATCGTGCGGGGGGAGCTGTTTTTT
once | TRBJ1-2 | - | TRBV7-2 | CASSTSQGANYGYTF | TGTGCCAGCAGTACGTCCCAAGGGGCGAACTATGGCTACACCTTC
- | TRBJ1-1 | - | TRBV20-1 | CTVGYWTEAFF | TGCACTGTAGGGTACTGGACTGAAGCTTTCTTT
- | TRBJ2-7 | TRBD2 | TRBV10-1 | CASSGGDSSYEQYF | TGCGCCAGCAGCGGGGGGGACTCCTCCTACGAGCAGTACTTC
- | TRBJ2-7 | TRBD2 | TRBV5-1 | CASSSPSGTHEQYF | TGCGCCAGCAGCTCCCCTAGCGGGACCCACGAGCAGTACTTC